The entry that follows covers one T cell receptor (beta chain) sequence. Its matching antigen is unknown. TCRdb reanalysed the 5' RACE reads using MiXCR and keeps one entry per CDR3 protein. Counted here are 470,000 or so distinct CDR3 sequences, roughly 18% occurring once; the ten biggest clones make up approximately 13%. These data are taken from a study of T-cell memory formation after mild COVID-19. Whole-study findings and limits: Cross-reactive memory appears to have joined, as suggested by some responding clones showing up in pre-infection memory.

Germline assignment: CDR1 ENHRY and CDR2 SYGVKD. Trimming stripped 8 bases from V and 6 bases from J, with 22 bases between. This CDR3 has 15 residues. This receptor was obtained from an adult woman who had mild COVID-19 (a few samples of this study predate the infection). Cell type and time point are not known. This rearrangement joins TRBV10-3 to TRBJ1-2; D is possibly TRBD1 (6 bases). The sample taken for sequencing was PBMCs or a T cell subset sorted from them (not recorded which). This CDR3 is CAIWRPARGAHGYTF. The CDR3 DNA sequence: TGTGCCATCTGGAGGCCTGCCAGGGGAGCCCATGGCTACACCTTC.